This TCR beta chain is drawn from a study of T cell responses to AZD1222 COVID-19 vaccine. Findings and limits, study-wide: Donor demographics were predominantly white British with a female majority; clonal diversity may be underestimated. Vaccine-related CD4 TCRs covered spike, predominating at 160-218 and 743-854. Spike-specific TCR breadth and depth rose after two AZD1222 doses.

Method: immunoSEQ multiplex PCR; TCRdb's copy keeps in-frame clones and lacks some. The sample shows 140,000 to 150,000 clones, roughly nine tenths of them seen only once. This CDR3 comprises 14 residues. Germline CDR1 SGHAT, CDR2 FQNNGV. Unmatched junction bases numbered 7, after V lost 5 bases and J lost 7 bases. Second-dose timings of about 4 or about 12 weeks were pooled. Comments on this clone: The antigen is not known.

The chain is built from TRBV11-2 and TRBJ1-2; TRBD1 matches at 10 bases. This sequence was found in an adult who received the AZD1222 COVID-19 vaccine. Sequences were derived from peripheral blood, sampled 28 days after the second AZD1222 dose. The CDR3 sequence is CASSRPGQGIGYTF. CDR3 nucleotides: TGTGCCAGCAGCCGACCGGGACAGGGGATTGGCTACACCTTC.